These 10 T cell receptor beta chains share one sample of origin, sequenced in a study of blood T cell repertoires in COVID-19. The protocol was immunoSEQ multiplex PCR, while the TCRdb copy is restricted to in-frame clones and leaves out a portion. In the table there are just under 35,000 clones, more than 85% of which are singletons. Sequenced material: peripheral blood. The source is a man aged 55 to 69 with active or convalescent COVID-19.

As DNA, the CDR3 is TGTGCCAGCAACAGACAGGGGATAGGCTACGAGCAGTACTTC. This sequence encodes CASNRQGIGYEQYF. This chain uses TRBV6-5 with TRBJ2-7, with TRBD1 matching 8 bases. This CDR3 has 14 amino acids. From germline, CDR1 is MNHEY and CDR2 SVGAGI. With V trimmed by 7 bases and J by 3 bases, 8 bases remained unmatched.

The J gene is TRBJ2-1, the V gene TRBV6-1; D call uncertain. Germline CDR1 MNHNS, CDR2 SASEGT. V was trimmed by 1 base and J by 12 bases, leaving 13 bases between them. The CDR3 runs to 13 residues. CDR3 protein: CASSEEMSLGQFF. Here the CDR3 DNA reads TGTGCCAGCAGTGAAGAAATGTCCCTAGGGCAGTTCTTC.

V and J are TRBV10-1 and TRBJ2-7; 7 nucleotides match TRBD1. With V trimmed by 2 bases and J by 2 bases, 6 bases remained unmatched. This CDR3 is built from 15 residues. The germline V gene has CDR1 WNHNN and CDR2 SYGVQD (reference sequence). The CDR3 reads CASSEVGTEPYEQYF. The CDR3 region has the DNA TGCGCCAGCAGTGAGGTCGGGACAGAACCCTACGAGCAGTACTTC.

The V call is TRBV28, the J call TRBJ2-4, with D possibly matching TRBD2 (6 bases). Between the trimmed V and J ends, which lost 5 bases and 8 bases, there was a span of 16 bases. The CDR3 runs 14 residues. Germline V gene sequence: CDR1 MDHEN, CDR2 SYDVKM. The DNA for the CDR3 is TGTGCCAGCAGTCTCCCGACTAGAGCTGACATTCAGTACTTC. It translates to CASSLPTRADIQYF.

This chain links TRBV27 with TRBJ2-2; TRBD2 aligns across 9 bases. The CDR3 is 16 amino acids. Germline CDR1 and CDR2: MNHEY and SMNVEV (reference sequence). V trimming: 0 bases; J trimming: 7 bases; junction bases outside the gene matches: 6. The CDR3 spells CASSLSAGGPGGELFF. CDR3 DNA sequence: TGTGCCAGCAGTTTATCTGCGGGAGGGCCGGGCGGGGAGCTGTTTTTT.

The chain joins TRBV5-1 to TRBJ2-1, with 9 bases aligning to TRBD2. There are 14 residues in the CDR3. J lost 6 bases, V lost 2 bases, and 3 bases had no gene match. Per germline, CDR1 SGHRS and CDR2 YFSETQ. The CDR3 reads CASSLFSGGNEQFF. The CDR3 DNA is TGCGCCAGCAGCTTATTTAGCGGGGGCAATGAGCAGTTCTTC.

The DNA of the CDR3 is TGCGCCAGCAGACAGGGGACAGGGGGCTTAAATGAGCAGTTCTTC. The encoded protein is CASRQGTGGLNEQFF. The chain employs TRBV5-1 and TRBJ2-1, with 12 bases matching TRBD1. The CDR3 contains 15 residues. The germline CDR1 and CDR2 sequences are SGHRS and YFSETQ. J gave up 7 bases and V 5 bases, and 7 bases lay outside the gene matches.

The gene calls are TRBV19 and TRBJ1-1; maybe TRBD1 (6 bases). With 1 base removed from V and 8 bases from J, the gap between germline ends came to 11 bases. This CDR3 has 13 residues. The V gene's germline CDR1 is LNHDA and CDR2 SQIVND (reference sequence). CDR3 in DNA: TGTGCCAGTAGTATAGCTCCAGGGGCAGAAGCTTTCTTT. It yields the protein CASSIAPGAEAFF.

The genes are TRBV14 and TRBJ2-7; 11 nucleotides match TRBD1. The CDR3 is 16 amino acids. V lost 1 base and J lost 2; bases outside the gene matches: 4. Germline-derived CDR1 and CDR2 are SGHDN and FVKESK. CDR3 sequence reads: CASSQVSGQGAYEQYF. The CDR3 bases are TGTGCCAGCAGCCAAGTGTCGGGACAGGGGGCCTACGAGCAGTACTTC.

J is TRBJ1-1 and V is TRBV3-1 (or the pseudogene TRBV3-2); D gene unclear. Trimming cost V 4 bases and J 6 bases, with 18 bases left between them. This CDR3 comprises 15 residues. Per germline, CDR1 LGHDT and CDR2 YNNKEL (reference sequence). CDR3 sequence reads: CASSLKGGRMAEAFF. The DNA of the CDR3 is TGTGCCAGCAGCCTCAAGGGAGGGAGAATGGCTGAAGCTTTCTTT.